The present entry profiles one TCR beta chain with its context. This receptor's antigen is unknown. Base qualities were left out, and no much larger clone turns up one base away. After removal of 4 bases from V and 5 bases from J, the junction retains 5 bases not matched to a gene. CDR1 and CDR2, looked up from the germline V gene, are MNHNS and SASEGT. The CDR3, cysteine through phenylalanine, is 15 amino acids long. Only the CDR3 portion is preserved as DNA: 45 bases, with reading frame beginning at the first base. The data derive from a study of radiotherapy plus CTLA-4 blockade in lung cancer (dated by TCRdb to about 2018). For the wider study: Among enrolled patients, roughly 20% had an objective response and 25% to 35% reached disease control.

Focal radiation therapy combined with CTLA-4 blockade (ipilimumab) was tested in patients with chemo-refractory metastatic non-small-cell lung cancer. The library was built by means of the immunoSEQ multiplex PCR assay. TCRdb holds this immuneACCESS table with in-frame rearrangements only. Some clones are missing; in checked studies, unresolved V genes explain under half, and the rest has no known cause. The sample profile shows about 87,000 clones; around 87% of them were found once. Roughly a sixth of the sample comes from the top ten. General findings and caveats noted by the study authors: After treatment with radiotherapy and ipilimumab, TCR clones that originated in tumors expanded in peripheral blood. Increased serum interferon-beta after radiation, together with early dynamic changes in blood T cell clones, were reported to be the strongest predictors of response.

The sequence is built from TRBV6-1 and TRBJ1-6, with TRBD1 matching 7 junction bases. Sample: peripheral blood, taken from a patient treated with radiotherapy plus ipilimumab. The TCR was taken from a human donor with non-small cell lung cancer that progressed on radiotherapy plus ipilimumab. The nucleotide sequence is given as TGTGCCAGCAGTGGTACAGGGGTTCATAATTCACCCCTCCACTTT. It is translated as CASSGTGVHNSPLHF.